The 4 T cell receptor beta chains below were found in one sample sequenced in a study of CD8+ T cells in alopecia areata. Isolated RNA was reverse transcribed into cDNA used as the sequencing template. Some clones are missing from TCRdb's copy, which holds only in-frame ones; the method was immunoSEQ multiplex PCR. Of around 110,000 clones listed, less than 90% are singletons. Treatment noted: oral pan-JAK inhibitor, 5-10 mg twice daily. The source material was CD8+ T cells sorted from blood, sampled at week 24, from a patient treated with tofacitinib. The receptors here all came from a human donor with alopecia areata.

The chain recombines TRBV7-2 with TRBJ1-5, with D maybe TRBD1 (5 bases). CDR1 is SGHTA and CDR2 is FQGNSA in the germline V gene. Trimming shortened V by 5 bases and J by 0 bases, and 17 bases separated the two germline ends. The CDR3 is 17 amino acids. The CDR3 loop reads CASSHGGADYSNQPQHF. The CDR3 DNA is TGTGCCAGCAGCCACGGCGGGGCAGACTATAGCAATCAGCCCCAGCATTTT.

V gene TRBV7-2 combines with J gene TRBJ2-2, with 10 bases matching TRBD2. This CDR3 comprises 17 residues. V lost 4 bases and J lost 2; bases outside the gene matches: 7. Germline lookup yields CDR1 SGHTA and CDR2 FQGNSA. CDR3 DNA: TGTGCCAGCAGCTCCGGGCTAGCGGGGGCTAACACCGGGGAGCTGTTTTTT. This codes for CASSSGLAGANTGELFF.

In its sample, this clone was seen once. This chain uses TRBV5-6 with TRBJ2-5; TRBD1 matches at 7 bases. Germline CDR1 is SGHDT and CDR2 is YYEEEE. This CDR3 has 15 amino acids. The ends lost 2 bases at V and 5 bases at J; junction bases unmatched: 9. CDR3 coding DNA: TGTGCCAGCAGCTTTTCGACAGGGCTGATGGAGACCCAGTACTTC. Protein product: CASSFSTGLMETQYF.

The J gene is TRBJ2-6, the V gene TRBV30, with D maybe TRBD1 (6 bases). V lost 5 bases and J lost 3, with 17 bases in between. Germline V lookup: CDR1 GTSNPN, CDR2 SVGIG (reference sequence). The CDR3 contains 16 residues. The CDR3 loop reads CAWVPSGVGGANVLTF. Written as DNA, the CDR3 is TGTGCCTGGGTTCCCTCAGGGGTCGGTGGGGCCAACGTCCTGACTTTC.